One T cell receptor beta chain is described in this entry. Its antigen is unidentified. The authors drew about 10 milliliters of peripheral blood from each donor. Total RNA was extracted at no less than 6 micrograms per sample. The second PCR ran roughly 7 to 12 cycles with a sample-barcoded 5' primer and J-beta primers. Per-sample output comprised a minimum of 2.5 million paired-end reads containing CDR3. MiXCR was run by TCRdb on the 5' RACE reads, yielding one entry per CDR3 protein. The sample lists roughly 500,000 distinct CDR3 sequences; approximately 27% were seen once. CDR1 is SEHNR and CDR2 is FQNEAQ in the germline V gene (reference sequence). The V segment lost 4 bases and the J segment 0 bases; nucleotides outside the gene matches: 3. The CDR3 runs 15 residues. This sample was included in a study of blood T cells in healthy people across ages. Findings and caveats of the study: A roughly linear fall in TCR beta diversity per million T cells was seen with increasing age.

V is TRBV7-9 and J is TRBJ2-3; 8 bases are shared with TRBD1. Sample: blood. This TCR was sampled from a woman in her seventies in good health. The CDR3 region is CASSSQGASTDTQYF. In nucleotides, the CDR3 is TGTGCCAGCAGCTCCCAGGGGGCCAGCACAGATACGCAGTATTTT.